These 5 T cell receptor beta chains were sequenced from one sample in a study of untreated major depressive disorder. The data were produced by immunoSEQ multiplex PCR, yet TCRdb's version contains in-frame clones alone and is incomplete. The data hold 21,000 or so clones, with approximately 87% observed a single time. Sequenced: CD4+ T cells from PBMCs. The receptors come from a woman aged 25 to 45 in good health.

This chain connects TRBV15 to TRBJ1-6, with TRBD1 matching over 8 bases. Germline values: CDR1 LNHNV, CDR2 YYDKDF (reference sequence). J lost 8 bases, V lost 0 bases, and 3 bases had no gene match. This CDR3 spans 15 amino acids. The CDR3 reads CATSRDGQGDSPLHF. CDR3 sequence (DNA): TGTGCCACCAGCAGAGACGGACAGGGCGATTCACCCCTCCACTTT. Full variable domain (rest looked up from reference TRBV15 and TRBJ1-6): DAMVIQNPRYQVTQFGKPVTLSCSQTLNHNVMYWYQQKSSQAPKLLFHYYDKDFNNEADTPDNFQSRRPNTSFCFLDIRSPGLGDTAMYLCATSRDGQGDSPLHFGNGTRLTVT.

This clone was counted only a few times. The chain is built from TRBV7-2 and TRBJ1-6, with D hard to call. CDR1 and CDR2 (germline): SGHTA, FQGNSA. Trimming took 5 bases from V and 9 from J, leaving 8 bases between them. The CDR3 covers 12 residues. The chain's CDR3 is CASSLLGSPLHF. The CDR3 DNA sequence: TGTGCCAGCAGCCTGCTCGGTTCACCCCTCCACTTT. The full variable domain, completed using reference TRBV7-2 and TRBJ1-6, is GAGVSQSPSNKVTEKGKDVELRCDPISGHTALYWYRQSLGQGLEFLIYFQGNSAPDKSGLPSDRFSAERTGGSVSTLTIQRTQQEDSAVYLCASSLLGSPLHFGNGTRLTVT.

This chain joins TRBV7-2 and TRBJ2-7; D is uncertain. Germline V gene data show CDR1 as SGHTA and CDR2 as FQGNSA. The V gene lost 3 bases and the J gene lost 2 bases, with 23 bases spanning the gap. The CDR3 is 18 residues long. The CDR3, as DNA: TGTGCCAGCAGCTTCCTGCCGAACAAGTGGTGGGCGACCTACGAGCAGTACTTC. Its translation: CASSFLPNKWWATYEQYF.

The rearrangement joins TRBV28 to TRBJ2-7; TRBD1 or TRBD2 may be the D gene (5 bases each). Per germline, CDR1 MDHEN and CDR2 SYDVKM. Trimming removed 6 bases from V and 6 bases from J, with 18 bases in between. CDR3 length: 14 amino acids. CDR3 loop: CASRKGFPGVEQYF. In DNA form, the CDR3 reads TGTGCCAGCAGAAAGGGGTTTCCCGGGGTCGAGCAGTACTTC. Complete variable domain (other parts from reference TRBV28 and TRBJ2-7): DVKVTQSSRYLVKRTGEKVFLECVQDMDHENMFWYRQDPGLGLRLIYFSYDVKMKEKGDIPEGYSVSREKKERFSLILESASTNQTSMYLCASRKGFPGVEQYFGPGTRLTVT.

The chain uses TRBV6-5 and TRBJ1-3; tentative D call: TRBD1 (6 bases). This CDR3 contains 13 residues. The V gene lost 5 bases and the J gene lost 4 bases, with 9 bases spanning the gap. The V gene's germline CDR1 is MNHEY and CDR2 SVGAGI. The CDR3 sequence is CASSNRAGNTIYF. The CDR3 nucleotides are TGTGCCAGCAGTAACAGGGCCGGAAACACCATATATTTT.